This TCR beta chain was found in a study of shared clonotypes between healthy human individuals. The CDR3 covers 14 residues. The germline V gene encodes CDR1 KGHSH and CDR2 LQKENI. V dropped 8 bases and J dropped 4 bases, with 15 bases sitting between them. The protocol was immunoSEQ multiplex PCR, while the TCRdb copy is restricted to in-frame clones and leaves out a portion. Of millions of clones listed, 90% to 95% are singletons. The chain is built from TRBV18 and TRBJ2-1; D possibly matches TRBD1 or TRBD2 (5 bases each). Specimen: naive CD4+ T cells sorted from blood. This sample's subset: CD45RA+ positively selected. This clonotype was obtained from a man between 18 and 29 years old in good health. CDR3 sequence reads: CASQRDQFYNEQFF. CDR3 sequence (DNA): TGTGCCAGCCAAAGGGACCAGTTTTACAATGAGCAGTTCTTC.